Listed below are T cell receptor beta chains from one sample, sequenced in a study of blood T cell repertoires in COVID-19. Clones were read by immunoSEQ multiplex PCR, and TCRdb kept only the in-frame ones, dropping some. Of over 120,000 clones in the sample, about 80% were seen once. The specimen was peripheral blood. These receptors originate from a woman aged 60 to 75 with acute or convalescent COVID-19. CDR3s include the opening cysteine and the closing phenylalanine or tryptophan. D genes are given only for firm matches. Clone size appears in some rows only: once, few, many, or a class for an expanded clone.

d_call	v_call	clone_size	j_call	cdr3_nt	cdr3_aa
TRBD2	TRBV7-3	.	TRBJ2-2	TGTGCCAGCAGCTCTGGACTAGCGGGAGGGCCGGGCACCGGGGAGCTGTTTTTT	CASSSGLAGGPGTGELFF
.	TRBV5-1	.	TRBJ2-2	TGCGCCAGCAGCTTGATGGAGCGAGGGAACACCGGGGAGCTGTTTTTT	CASSLMERGNTGELFF
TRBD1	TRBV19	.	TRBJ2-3	TGTGCCACCAGAACGACAGGGCGGGTTATTTTTAGCACAGATACGCAGTATTTT	CATRTTGRVIFSTDTQYF
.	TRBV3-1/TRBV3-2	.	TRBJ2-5	TGTGCCAGCAGCCCCCAGCAAGAGACCCAGTACTTC	CASSPQQETQYF
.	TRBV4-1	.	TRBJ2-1	TGCGCCAGCAGCCAAGGGGACTCGGTGAATGAGCAGTTCTTC	CASSQGDSVNEQFF
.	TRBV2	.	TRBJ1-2	TGTGCCAGCACAGTGCTTACCTATGGCTACACCTTC	CASTVLTYGYTF
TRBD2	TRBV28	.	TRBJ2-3	TGTGCCAGTTGGACTAGCGGAGTTACAGATACGCAGTATTTT	CASWTSGVTDTQYF
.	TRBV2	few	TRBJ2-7	TGTGCCAGCAGCGGGGGAACCTACGAGCAGTACTTC	CASSGGTYEQYF
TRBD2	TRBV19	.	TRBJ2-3	TGTGCCAGTAATGGGGGGGCAGATACGCAGTATTTT	CASNGGADTQYF
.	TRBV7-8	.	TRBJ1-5	TGTGCCAGCAGCTCGGGGGGGGCCAATCAGCCCCAGCATTTT	CASSSGGANQPQHF
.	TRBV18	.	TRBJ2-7	TGTGCCAGCTCACCATTACTAGAAAACGAGCAGTACTTC	CASSPLLENEQYF